One and the same sample provided the 29 T cell receptor beta chains below, sequenced in a study of shared clonotypes between healthy human individuals. Some clones are missing from TCRdb's copy, which holds only in-frame ones; the method was immunoSEQ multiplex PCR. The sample includes approximately 740,000 clones, over 90% seen only once; the top ten take about 25%. CD45RO negativity and positive selection for CCR7 defined naive CD8 cells, a population that excluded terminally differentiated effector memory CD45RA+ cells. The sample taken for sequencing was naive CD8+ T cells sorted from blood. These receptors all stem from a man aged 30-40 years in good health.

The rearrangement joins TRBV6-5 to TRBJ2-1; TRBD2 matches 8 bases. CDR1 and CDR2 (germline): MNHEY, SVGAGI. J lost 5 bases, V lost 2 bases, and 5 bases had no gene match. The CDR3 consists of 15 residues. In nucleotides, the CDR3 is TGTGCCAGCAGTTACGAGCGGGAGAGCAACAATGAGCAGTTCTTC. As protein: CASSYERESNNEQFF.

DNA for the CDR3: TGTGCCAGCAGTTATGGGACTTACCTTAGCGAGCAGTACTTC. Translating gives CASSYGTYLSEQYF. The rearrangement links TRBV27 to TRBJ2-7; possibly TRBD2 for D (6 bases). V was pared by 4 bases and J by 6 bases, with 16 bases between. This CDR3 has 14 residues. Germline lookup yields CDR1 MNHEY and CDR2 SMNVEV (reference sequence).

V and J are TRBV14 and TRBJ1-2; a weak D match, TRBD1 (5 bases). Germline assignment: CDR1 SGHDN and CDR2 FVKESK. Trimming left V 1 base short and J 4 bases short, with 16 bases between. The CDR3 length is 16 residues. The CDR3 reads CASSQGSQGSIYGYTF. The CDR3 nucleotides read TGTGCCAGCAGCCAAGGCTCCCAGGGATCAATCTATGGCTACACCTTC. The variable domain in full, completed from reference TRBV14 and TRBJ1-2, reads EAGVTQFPSHSVIEKGQTVTLRCDPISGHDNLYWYRRVMGKEIKFLLHFVKESKQDESGMPNNRFLAERTGGTYSTLKVQPAELEDSGVYFCASSQGSQGSIYGYTFGSGTRLTVV.

The table lists this clone with a count of one. The V gene is TRBV5-8, the J gene TRBJ2-7; no clear D. V gave up 4 bases and J gave up 4 bases, with 12 bases separating them. CDR1 is SGHTS, CDR2 YDEGEE, per germline. The CDR3 runs 13 residues. DNA for the CDR3: TGTGCCAGCAGCGCAAACGAGGTTTACGAGCAGTACTTC. This encodes CASSANEVYEQYF.

The gene calls are TRBV4-1 and TRBJ2-7; 11 bases map to TRBD2. Germline CDR1 MGHRA, CDR2 YSYEKL. This CDR3 region has 14 residues. J gave up 4 bases and V 4 bases, and 3 bases lay outside the gene matches. The chain's CDR3 is CASSPRLAGYEQYF. As DNA, the CDR3 is TGCGCCAGCAGCCCCCGACTAGCGGGATACGAGCAGTACTTC.

This clone was observed a few times. The chain uses TRBV27 and TRBJ2-2; D is possibly TRBD1 or TRBD2 (5 bases each). The CDR3 covers 15 residues. Germline loops: CDR1 MNHEY, CDR2 SMNVEV (reference sequence). Trimming removed 4 bases at V and 4 bases at J, with 13 bases between. The CDR3 is CASSYASGPTGELFF. DNA for the CDR3: TGTGCCAGCAGTTACGCATCGGGACCCACCGGGGAGCTGTTTTTT.

The chain recombines TRBV4-1 with TRBJ2-7, with D perhaps assigned TRBD1 or TRBD2 (5 bases each). The length of the CDR3 is 18 residues. CDR1 is MGHRA and CDR2 is YSYEKL in the germline V gene. Trimming removed 0 bases at V and 0 bases at J, with 18 bases between. CDR3 in amino acids: CASSQDASGAGTSYEQYF. DNA of the CDR3: TGCGCCAGCAGCCAAGATGCCTCCGGGGCAGGGACCTCCTACGAGCAGTACTTC.

The genes are TRBV4-1 and TRBJ1-5; a possible D gene is TRBD1 (5 bases). Germline V gene data show CDR1 as MGHRA and CDR2 as YSYEKL. Deletions cut 4 bases from V and 6 bases from J, with 16 bases between. The CDR3 totals 15 residues. The CDR3, as DNA: TGCGCCAGCAGCCCAACGGACATGTCGGGTCAGCCCCAGCATTTT. Translating gives CASSPTDMSGQPQHF.

The genes are TRBV6-1 and TRBJ2-5; TRBD1 is a possible D gene (5 bases). Gene TRBJ2-7 matches the end of the DNA better, so the J call may be wrong. CDR1 and CDR2 (germline): MNHNS, SASEGT. The CDR3 is 13 amino acids. In DNA form, the CDR3 reads TGTGCCAGCAGTGAACAGGGCCCCTACGAGCAGTACTTC. Translating gives CASSEQGPYEQYF.

This chain uses TRBV7-9 with TRBJ2-1; 16 bases are a match to TRBD2. The CDR3 consists of 14 residues. J gave up 8 bases and V 5 bases, and 0 bases lay outside the gene matches. Germline lookup yields CDR1 SEHNR and CDR2 FQNEAQ (reference sequence). CDR3 coding DNA: TGTGCCAGCAGCGGGACTAGCGGGAGGGATGAGCAGTTCTTC. Encoded protein: CASSGTSGRDEQFF.

The chain is built from TRBV7-9 and TRBJ1-4; D is possibly TRBD1 (6 bases). Per the germline V gene, CDR1 is SEHNR and CDR2 is FQNEAQ (reference sequence). Trimming shortened V by 1 base and J by 8 bases, and 20 bases separated the two germline ends. The CDR3 is 17 residues long. The DNA of the CDR3 is TGTGCCAGCAGCTTAGAATGGGAAACAGGGAGGGGAGAAAAACTGTTTTTT. It is translated as CASSLEWETGRGEKLFF.

This chain joins TRBV7-8 and TRBJ1-3; the D is unclear. The V gene's germline CDR1 is SGHVS and CDR2 FQNEAQ. This CDR3 has 14 amino acids. V lost 0 bases and J lost 4, with 7 bases in between. The CDR3, as DNA: TGTGCCAGCAGCTTAGCGATAACGGGAAACACCATATATTTT. It translates to CASSLAITGNTIYF. Full variable domain (remainder filled in from reference TRBV7-8 and TRBJ1-3): GAGVSQSPRYKVAKRGQDVALRCDPISGHVSLFWYQQALGQGPEFLTYFQNEAQLDKSGLPSDRFFAERPEGSVSTLKIQRTQQEDSAVYLCASSLAITGNTIYFGEGSWLTVV.

This sequence joins TRBV11-2 and TRBJ2-7; TRBD2 is a possible D gene (5 bases). Germline CDR1 and CDR2: SGHAT and FQNNGV. V lost 2 bases, J lost 0 bases, and 23 bases lay in between. This CDR3 comprises 19 residues. CDR3 coding DNA: TGTGCCAGCAGCTTATTTTGGGCGGCGGGCAGAGAGGGCTCCTACGAGCAGTACTTC. It is translated as CASSLFWAAGREGSYEQYF.

This chain joins TRBV7-2 and TRBJ2-7; unclear D gene. Germline V gene data show CDR1 as SGHTA and CDR2 as FQGNSA. The CDR3 has 12 residues. Trimming removed 5 bases from V and 2 bases from J, with 7 bases in between. The CDR3 reads CASSRDTYEQYF. The CDR3 DNA is TGTGCCAGCAGCCGTGACACCTACGAGCAGTACTTC.

The V and J genes are TRBV5-4 and TRBJ2-7; TRBD2 might be the D (6 bases). The CDR3 is 14 amino acids. V lost 0 bases, J lost 4 bases, and 11 bases lay in between. Germline CDR1 is SGHNT and CDR2 is YYREEE (reference sequence). The CDR3 nucleotides read TGTGCCAGCAGCTTGGGCCTAGCGAGTTACGAGCAGTACTTC. It yields the protein CASSLGLASYEQYF.

This clone was counted once. This sequence joins TRBV21-1 and TRBJ2-7; no DNA check was done on the table's D call, TRBD1. TRBV21-1 is a pseudogene segment. The CDR3 sequence is 18 residues long. Here the CDR3 DNA reads TGTGCCAGCAGCAAACAAACAGGGGGCGGCCCCTTCTCCTACGAGCAGTACTTC. This sequence encodes CASSKQTGGGPFSYEQYF.

The chain recombines TRBV11-2 with TRBJ1-1, with 9 bases fitting TRBD1. Germline values: CDR1 SGHAT, CDR2 FQNNGV. With V trimmed by 5 bases and J by 4 bases, 11 bases remained unmatched. This CDR3 has 16 amino acids. Written as DNA, the CDR3 is TGTGCCAGCAGCCCCCGGGACAGGGTACCCTCCACTGAAGCTTTCTTT. As protein: CASSPRDRVPSTEAFF.

This chain joins TRBV6-6 and TRBJ2-5, with D possibly being TRBD1 or TRBD2 (6 bases each). Trimming removed 9 bases at V and 4 bases at J, with 18 bases between. CDR1 is MNHNY and CDR2 is SVGAGI in the germline V gene (reference sequence). CDR3 length equals 14 residues. CDR3 residues: CASTIVGGRETQYF. The CDR3 DNA follows: TGTGCCAGTACAATAGTGGGGGGCCGAGAGACCCAGTACTTC.

The chain carries TRBV7-8 and TRBJ1-5; unclear D gene. The CDR3 runs 16 residues. V lost 2 bases and J lost 2, with 13 bases in between. Germline CDR1 is SGHVS and CDR2 is FQNEAQ. DNA of the CDR3: TGTGCCAGCAGCTTAAGTATGAATGCCCGCAATCAGCCCCAGCATTTT. Translation gives CASSLSMNARNQPQHF.

On this clone: The same CDR3 is also encoded by other DNA sequences in this sample. The chain combines TRBV27 with TRBJ1-4; D not certain. CDR1 is MNHEY, CDR2 SMNVEV, per germline (reference sequence). V was shortened by 2 bases and J by 2 bases, with 3 bases between the two germline ends. The CDR3 covers 13 residues. The CDR3 bases are TGTGCCAGCAGTTTAAGGACTAATGAAAAACTGTTTTTT. This codes for CASSLRTNEKLFF.

This chain uses TRBV11-2 with TRBJ2-3; D may be TRBD1 or TRBD2 (5 bases each). Trimming took off 9 bases at V and 7 bases at J, with 20 bases between the two ends. Germline CDR1 SGHAT, CDR2 FQNNGV. This CDR3 spans 14 amino acids. CDR3 amino acids: CASRHGTASHTQYF. CDR3 sequence (DNA): TGTGCCAGTAGGCACGGGACGGCTTCTCATACGCAGTATTTT.

The gene calls are TRBV9 and TRBJ2-3; TRBD2 matches at 9 bases. With 4 bases clipped from V and 2 bases from J, the junction kept 2 bases outside the gene matches. The CDR3 is 14 amino acids. In germline, CDR1 is SGDLS, CDR2 YYNGEE. CDR3 protein: CASSPSGITDTQYF. The CDR3 nucleotides are TGTGCCAGCAGCCCTAGCGGGATCACAGATACGCAGTATTTT.

The J gene is TRBJ2-1, the V gene TRBV7-9; D is perhaps TRBD1 or TRBD2 (5 bases each). Germline V gene data show CDR1 as SEHNR and CDR2 as FQNEAQ (reference sequence). Trimming cost V 7 bases and J 5 bases, with 9 bases left between them. This CDR3 is built from 12 residues. CDR3: CASTLGHNEQFF. In DNA, the CDR3 is TGTGCCAGCACACTGGGACACAATGAGCAGTTCTTC.

A remark on this clone: Other DNA variants within this sample encode the same CDR3. The genes are TRBV6-6 and TRBJ2-1, with 10 bases that match TRBD1. J gave up 3 bases and V 0 bases, and 2 bases lay outside the gene matches. Looked up from germline, CDR1 is MNHNY and CDR2 is SVGAGI (reference sequence). There are 16 residues in the CDR3. CDR3 region: CASSYSRDRGYNEQFF. In DNA, the CDR3 is TGTGCCAGCAGTTACTCAAGGGACAGGGGCTACAATGAGCAGTTCTTC.

The V and J genes are TRBV7-9 and TRBJ2-2, with D unclear. This CDR3 has 18 amino acids. CDR1 and CDR2 from the germline V gene are SEHNR and FQNEAQ (reference sequence). V was clipped by 5 bases and J by 0 bases, with 19 bases between them. As DNA, the CDR3 is TGTGCCAGCAGCCCGCCCGCTAGTAACCCCTCGAACACCGGGGAGCTGTTTTTT. It yields the protein CASSPPASNPSNTGELFF.

Regarding this clone: The sample holds other DNA sequences that translate to the same CDR3. The chain combines TRBV27 with TRBJ2-7; D not resolved. V was shortened by 3 bases and J by 0 bases, with 9 bases between the two germline ends. The CDR3 extends over 14 amino acids. Per the germline V gene, CDR1 is MNHEY and CDR2 is SMNVEV (reference sequence). DNA for the CDR3: TGTGCCAGCAGTTTTAGCAGGAGCTCCTACGAGCAGTACTTC. This sequence encodes CASSFSRSSYEQYF.

Regarding this clone: The same CDR3 also results from other DNA sequences found in this sample. The rearrangement links TRBV5-4 to TRBJ2-7; 9 positions agree with TRBD1. From germline, CDR1 is SGHNT and CDR2 YYREEE (reference sequence). Unmatched junction bases numbered 4, after V lost 2 bases and J lost 4 bases. The CDR3 runs 14 residues. The CDR3 DNA reads TGTGCCAGCAGCTTACGGGACAGGGCGTACGAGCAGTACTTC. Its translation: CASSLRDRAYEQYF.

The V call is TRBV27, the J call TRBJ1-1; D may be TRBD1 (5 bases). The CDR3 consists of 15 residues. The V gene lost 3 bases and the J gene lost 0 bases, with 11 bases spanning the gap. Germline CDR1 reads MNHEY; CDR2 reads SMNVEV (reference sequence). CDR3 residues: CASSLTVRMNTEAFF. The CDR3 DNA is TGTGCCAGCAGTTTGACAGTGAGAATGAACACTGAAGCTTTCTTT.

The chain links TRBV5-6 to TRBJ1-4; a possible D gene is TRBD1 (5 bases). The CDR3 runs 14 residues. Looked up from germline, CDR1 is SGHDT and CDR2 is YYEEEE. Trimming left V 0 bases short and J 8 bases short, with 11 bases between. CDR3 region: CASSLGQGREKLFF. In DNA, the CDR3 is TGTGCCAGCAGCTTGGGGCAGGGTCGGGAAAAACTGTTTTTT. Looking up the rest from reference TRBV5-6 and TRBJ1-4 gives the full variable domain: DAGVTQSPTHLIKTRGQQVTLRCSPKSGHDTVSWYQQALGQGPQFIFQYYEEEERQRGNFPDRFSGHQFPNYSSELNVNALLLGDSALYLCASSLGQGREKLFFGSGTQLSVL.